This TCR beta chain was retrieved from a study of cytomegalovirus exposure and HLA in healthy donors (dated by TCRdb to about 2017). For the study in its entirety: A later analysis indicated that the 120 or so validation repertoires were generated on the platform also employed for the approximately 670 repertoires of the first cohort. The study aimed to test whether signatures of past pathogen exposure could be identified by cataloging public T cell receptors. Along with the roughly 610-subject first cohort, a separate validation cohort of around 120 different subjects was used. The study combined high-throughput TCR immunosequencing, statistical association of individual TCRs with disease status, and machine learning to predict cytomegalovirus infection status. Summary of the overall study and its limitations: Three of the identified cytomegalovirus-associated TCR beta chains were confirmed in vitro to be specific for cytomegalovirus antigens. The authors suggested that the approach could potentially be extended to other disease states and immunological phenotypes. The study listed over 150 TCR beta chains as associated with cytomegalovirus. The classifier was reported to diagnose cytomegalovirus status with high specificity and sensitivity in both the original and validation cohorts. All 120 or so repertoires were used to score co-occurrence in the validation cohort in a later analysis, because that analysis had no HLA typing for the cohort. Most TCR sequences were seen in very few donors, while some public TCRs were found in many individuals. Subsequent analysis determined that TCRs grouped into clusters in the first cohort also showed a tendency toward co-occurrence across the 130 or so validation repertoires, and approximately 93% of cluster scores exceeded 0.

In the case of this clone: Its antigen target is currently unknown. No qualities accompany the bases; no much larger clone lies one base away.

The library was built by means of the immunoSEQ multiplex PCR assay. The original pipeline was this. A statistical classification framework was built to diagnose cytomegalovirus status from the catalog of TCR beta chain sequences. As stored in TCRdb, this immuneACCESS dataset retains in-frame rearrangements with V and J assigned. A fraction of the clones does not appear; measured against another copy, unresolved V genes explain less than half of the discrepancy, and the remainder lacks a known reason. V and J calls and clone size follow that table, whereas D and trimming were derived from the DNA. The sample profile shows some 310,000 clones; approximately 85% of them were found once. The ten top clones hold around 0.96% of the sample. The CDR3 spans 16 residues, from the cysteine through the phenylalanine. This entry keeps only the CDR3 DNA: 48 bases, framed from base 1. V is trimmed back by 4 bases and J by 2 bases, and the junction contains 7 bases that no gene match accounts for. CDR1 and CDR2 are read off the germline V gene as SGDLS and YYNGEE.

The donors belonged to the validation cohort of around 130 subjects, which was separate from the roughly 700-subject first cohort. The receptor comes from a man aged 25 to 40 in good health and CMV-seronegative. Material: PBMCs. The sequence joins TRBV9 to TRBJ2-1, with TRBD1 identical over 9 junction bases. The base sequence is TGTGCCAGCAGCCCCCGACAGGGGGTGACCTACAATGAGCAGTTCTTC. It translates to CASSPRQGVTYNEQFF.